A single sample gave rise to the 32 T cell receptor beta chains below, sequenced in a study of PD-1 blockade in classical Hodgkin lymphoma. TCRdb's table, derived via immunoSEQ multiplex PCR, lists solely in-frame clones and lacks some. The data contain around 850 clones, 87% of them seen just once; the ten biggest clones take up around 5.3%. All trial patients relapsed after autologous stem cell transplantation. By magnetic negative selection, CD4+ T cells were purified from thawed PBMCs. Sequences were derived from CD4+ T cells from blood, sampled at baseline. The receptors originated from a human donor with classical Hodgkin lymphoma.

The chain employs TRBV10-3 and TRBJ1-1; 9 nucleotides align to TRBD1. The germline V gene has CDR1 ENHRY and CDR2 SYGVKD. The V and J ends lost 9 bases and 0 bases, in that order; junction bases with no gene match: 2. This CDR3 is 13 amino acids long. The CDR3: CAIGQGMNTEAFF. CDR3 coding DNA: TGTGCCATAGGACAGGGGATGAACACTGAAGCTTTCTTT.

This clone was detected once. The chain recombines TRBV7-8 with TRBJ2-6; no clear D gene. This CDR3 is built from 18 residues. The germline V and J ends were trimmed by 5 bases and 5 bases, with 22 bases remaining between them. Looked up from germline, CDR1 is SGHVS and CDR2 is FQNEAQ. This chain's CDR3 is CASSHLHYPQSRANVLTF. DNA for the CDR3: TGTGCCAGCAGCCACCTCCATTACCCACAAAGTCGGGCCAACGTCCTGACTTTC.

The chain couples TRBV7-2 to TRBJ1-1, with TRBD1 matching 7 bases. J lost 0 bases, V lost 6 bases, and 7 bases had no gene match. The CDR3 is 15 amino acids. Germline loops: CDR1 SGHTA, CDR2 FQGNSA. The CDR3: CASRRQGGMNTEAFF. In nucleotides, the CDR3 is TGTGCCAGCAGACGACAGGGCGGGATGAACACTGAAGCTTTCTTT.

The rearrangement links TRBV28 to TRBJ2-3; weak D call: TRBD2 (5 bases). Germline V gives CDR1 MDHEN, CDR2 SYDVKM. The CDR3 runs 13 residues. Trimming took off 6 bases at V and 6 bases at J, with 13 bases between the two ends. The CDR3 loop reads CASRQTAVDTQYF. The CDR3 coding sequence is TGTGCCAGCAGACAAACAGCGGTGGATACGCAGTATTTT.

The rearrangement uses TRBV6-5 and TRBJ2-7; 7 positions agree with TRBD2. V was pared by 0 bases and J by 3 bases, with 5 bases of the junction left unmatched. The V gene's germline CDR1 is MNHEY and CDR2 SVGAGI. This CDR3 is built from 15 residues. CDR3 in amino acids: CASSYSAGEGYEQYF. The CDR3 DNA reads TGTGCCAGCAGTTACTCTGCGGGAGAGGGCTACGAGCAGTACTTC.

V and J are TRBV6-1 and TRBJ2-5; 9 bases map to TRBD1. The J call is in doubt because the DNA end fits TRBJ2-7 better. Germline V gives CDR1 MNHNS, CDR2 SASEGT. This CDR3 region has 13 residues. CDR3 sequence reads: CATHRDRDYEQYF. The CDR3 DNA follows: TGTGCCACCCACCGGGACAGGGACTACGAGCAGTACTTC.

The chain combines TRBV7-2 with TRBJ2-5; D may match TRBD1 or TRBD2 (5 bases each). This CDR3 is 16 amino acids long. Trimming took 5 bases from V and 2 from J, leaving 18 bases between them. Germline CDR1 SGHTA, CDR2 FQGNSA. CDR3 nucleotides: TGTGCCAGCAGCCGACCCGGGACGGTCATACAAGAGACCCAGTACTTC. It translates to CASSRPGTVIQETQYF. The entire variable domain, with the rest obtained from reference TRBV7-2 and TRBJ2-5, is as follows: GAGVSQSPSNKVTEKGKDVELRCDPISGHTALYWYRQSLGQGLEFLIYFQGNSAPDKSGLPSDRFSAERTGGSVSTLTIQRTQQEDSAVYLCASSRPGTVIQETQYFGPGTRLLVL.

This sequence joins TRBV6-6 and TRBJ1-3; 8 nucleotides match TRBD1. CDR3 length equals 15 residues. Germline CDR1 and CDR2: MNHNY and SVGAGI (reference sequence). V shed 5 bases and J 3 bases; nucleotides not matched to a gene: 6. CDR3 DNA sequence: TGTGCCAGCAGTAAACAGGGGGAAGGTGGAAACACCATATATTTT. Protein product: CASSKQGEGGNTIYF.

The chain joins TRBV4-3 to TRBJ2-3; D may be TRBD2 (7 bases). V lost 0 bases and J 6 bases, leaving 13 bases between the germline ends. In germline, CDR1 is LGHNA, CDR2 YSLEER. CDR3 length: 15 residues. DNA of the CDR3: TGCGCCAGCAGCCAAGAAGGGGGGGGCCGGGATACGCAGTATTTT. It translates to CASSQEGGGRDTQYF.

The chain has TRBV19 and TRBJ1-2; 9 bases agree with TRBD1. CDR3 length: 15 amino acids. V shed 5 bases and J 1 base; nucleotides not matched to a gene: 5. The germline CDR1 and CDR2 sequences are LNHDA and SQIVND (reference sequence). DNA of the CDR3: TGTGCCAGTAGTCCAGGACAGGGGCTTAACTATGGCTACACCTTC. Amino acids: CASSPGQGLNYGYTF. The entire variable domain, with the rest obtained from reference TRBV19 and TRBJ1-2, is as follows: DGGITQSPKYLFRKEGQNVTLSCEQNLNHDAMYWYRQDPGQGLRLIYYSQIVNDFQKGDIAEGYSVSREKKESFPLTVTSAQKNPTAFYLCASSPGQGLNYGYTFGSGTRLTVV.

The CDR3 reads CSVDGREGLDEQFF. CDR3 nucleotide sequence: TGCAGCGTTGACGGGCGGGAGGGCCTCGATGAGCAGTTCTTC. The chain has TRBV29-1 and TRBJ2-1; TRBD2 matches at 9 bases. The trim removed 3 bases at V and 8 bases at J, leaving 8 bases unmatched. CDR3 length: 14 residues. Germline-derived CDR1 and CDR2 are SQVTM and ANQGSEA.

This clone rates as hyperexpanded (1% or more). V is TRBV7-6 and J is TRBJ2-7, with D tentatively TRBD2 (6 bases). This CDR3 is 14 amino acids long. Germline CDR1 and CDR2: SGHVS and FNYEAQ. Trimming took 1 base from V and 3 from J, leaving 10 bases between them. CDR3 residues: CASSLEPGDYEQYF. In nucleotides, the CDR3 is TGTGCCAGCAGCTTAGAGCCGGGGGACTACGAGCAGTACTTC.

This CDR3 is CASSSPGTRRPYEQYF. The CDR3 nucleotides read TGTGCCAGCAGTTCCCCCGGGACTCGCAGACCCTACGAGCAGTACTTC. The rearrangement links TRBV28 to TRBJ2-7; the D gene is possibly TRBD2 (6 bases). CDR1 and CDR2 (germline): MDHEN, SYDVKM. Trimming cost V 4 bases and J 2 bases, with 18 bases left between them. The CDR3 totals 16 residues.

V gene TRBV7-2 combines with J gene TRBJ2-5; D gene uncertain. V was clipped by 4 bases and J by 1 base, with 7 bases between them. Germline-derived CDR1 and CDR2 are SGHTA and FQGNSA. There are 13 residues in the CDR3. The CDR3 region has the DNA TGTGCCAGCAGCTCCGGGCCCCAAGAGACCCAGTACTTC. This translates into CASSSGPQETQYF. The whole variable domain, remainder taken from reference TRBV7-2 and TRBJ2-5, is GAGVSQSPSNKVTEKGKDVELRCDPISGHTALYWYRQSLGQGLEFLIYFQGNSAPDKSGLPSDRFSAERTGGSVSTLTIQRTQQEDSAVYLCASSSGPQETQYFGPGTRLLVL.

V usage is TRBV7-7 and J usage is TRBJ2-6; D is unresolved. V gave up 5 bases and J gave up 5 bases, with 16 bases separating them. In germline, CDR1 is SSHAT, CDR2 FNYEAQ (reference sequence). The CDR3 has 16 amino acids. The CDR3 region is CASSTGSQSRANVLTF. The CDR3 DNA reads TGTGCCAGCAGCACGGGCTCACAAAGTCGGGCCAACGTCCTGACTTTC.

The chain uses TRBV27 and TRBJ2-7; 7 bases map to TRBD2. After removal of 3 bases from V and 4 bases from J, the junction contained 21 bases not matched to a gene. The CDR3 covers 19 residues. CDR1 MNHEY and CDR2 SMNVEV come from the germline V gene (reference sequence). The CDR3 DNA sequence: TGTGCCAGCAGTTTCGCGAAGCGACAATGGGGGGGGTTTAATTACGAGCAGTACTTC. Translating gives CASSFAKRQWGGFNYEQYF.

J is TRBJ2-7 and V is TRBV19; 9 bases are shared with TRBD1. The CDR3 is made up of 13 amino acids. Germline loops: CDR1 LNHDA, CDR2 SQIVND (reference sequence). The junction had 2 bases not matched to a gene; V was cut back by 4 bases and J by 4 bases. CDR3 loop: CASSRDRAYEQYF. For the CDR3, the DNA is TGTGCCAGTAGTAGGGACAGGGCTTACGAGCAGTACTTC.

The CDR3 reads CASSTGRGVTGELFF. The CDR3 DNA reads as TGTGCCAGCAGCACCGGGCGAGGGGTCACCGGGGAGCTGTTTTTT. The chain has TRBV7-6 and TRBJ2-2; D is possibly TRBD1 or TRBD2 (5 bases each). Trimming shortened V by 5 bases and J by 4 bases, and 14 bases separated the two germline ends. CDR1 SGHVS and CDR2 FNYEAQ come from the germline V gene. The CDR3 runs 15 residues.

V usage is TRBV19 and J usage is TRBJ1-4; TRBD1 aligns across 8 bases. This CDR3 contains 16 residues. Germline V CDR1 and CDR2: LNHDA, SQIVND (reference sequence). Unmatched junction bases numbered 13, after V lost 9 bases and J lost 4 bases. The CDR3 loop reads CASTDRGRRDNEKLFF. CDR3 nucleotides: TGTGCCAGCACCGACAGGGGAAGAAGGGATAATGAAAAACTGTTTTTT.

This chain connects TRBV28 to TRBJ1-1; tentative D call: TRBD1 (6 bases). V was pared by 3 bases and J by 10 bases, with 24 bases between. Germline V gene lookup returns CDR1 MDHEN and CDR2 SYDVKM. The CDR3 runs 16 residues. The CDR3 DNA reads TGTGCCAGCAGTTTTCTGGGACAAGGGGCTCGGTCGGGAGCTTTCTTT. Amino acid sequence: CASSFLGQGARSGAFF.

This clone was seen only once. The junction does not match germline at one end; this may be a read error. This chain joins TRBV15 and TRBJ1-2, with a possible D match to TRBD1 (6 bases). CDR1 and CDR2 (germline): LNHNV, YYDKDF (reference sequence). The CDR3 is 17 amino acids. The CDR3 nucleotides are TGTGCCACCAGCATACCTATTGGACGGGACACCTTCTATGGGTACACCTTC. It translates to CATSIPIGRDTFYGYTF.

The V call is TRBV7-2, the J call TRBJ2-3; 8 nucleotides match TRBD2. CDR3 length equals 18 residues. Germline-derived CDR1 and CDR2 are SGHTA and FQGNSA. The V segment lost 4 bases and the J segment 0 bases; nucleotides outside the gene matches: 12. CDR3 residues: CASSSERLAGGSTDTQYF. The CDR3 nucleotides are TGTGCCAGCAGCTCAGAGCGTTTGGCGGGGGGAAGCACAGATACGCAGTATTTT.

This clone was counted between two and nine times. The rearrangement uses TRBV5-6 and TRBJ1-1; D is unclear. CDR3 length: 18 amino acids. Germline CDR1 SGHDT, CDR2 YYEEEE. Between the trimmed V and J ends, which lost 1 base and 0 bases, there was a span of 19 bases. As DNA, the CDR3 is TGTGCCAGCAGCTTGTTCTGGAGGGATAGGTCGATGAACACTGAAGCTTTCTTT. Translating gives CASSLFWRDRSMNTEAFF.

This clone was seen a handful of times. This chain connects TRBV28 to TRBJ2-7; D perhaps matches TRBD1 (5 bases). Trimming shortened V by 3 bases and J by 5 bases, and 11 bases separated the two germline ends. The CDR3 totals 13 residues. Germline-derived CDR1 and CDR2 are MDHEN and SYDVKM. In DNA, the CDR3 is TGTGCCAGCAGTTTGATCGGCAGGGACGAGCAGTACTTC. It translates to CASSLIGRDEQYF.

The J gene is TRBJ2-7, the V gene TRBV7-2; a possible D gene is TRBD1 (6 bases). Germline CDR1 and CDR2: SGHTA and FQGNSA. Trimming left V 1 base short and J 3 bases short, with 10 bases between. The CDR3 covers 14 residues. The CDR3 is CASSLVPGDYEQYF. CDR3 DNA: TGTGCCAGCAGCTTAGTTCCAGGGGACTACGAGCAGTACTTC.

V gene TRBV5-1 combines with J gene TRBJ1-1; D is possibly TRBD1 (6 bases). Deletions cut 0 bases from V and 3 bases from J, with 12 bases between. The V gene's germline CDR1 is SGHRS and CDR2 YFSETQ. The CDR3 loop spans 15 amino acids. This CDR3 reads CASSLGSGGDTEAFF. The CDR3 nucleotides read TGCGCCAGCAGCTTGGGATCGGGGGGCGACACTGAAGCTTTCTTT.

The chain employs TRBV7-9 and TRBJ1-2, with D possibly matching TRBD1 (6 bases). Germline-derived CDR1 and CDR2 are SEHNR and FQNEAQ (reference sequence). The CDR3 is 13 residues long. The V end was cut by 5 bases, the J end by 4 bases, with 11 bases between. This CDR3 reads CASSNGTTYGYTF. CDR3 DNA sequence: TGTGCCAGCAGCAACGGGACAACCTATGGCTACACCTTC.

A word on this clone: The junction shows a germline mismatch at one end, possibly a read error. The J gene is TRBJ1-4, the V gene TRBV27; D is ambiguous. Per germline, CDR1 MNHEY and CDR2 SMNVEV (reference sequence). The CDR3 extends over 13 amino acids. The DNA of the CDR3 is TGTGCCAGCGGTTTTCGGACTAATGAAAAACTGTTTTTT. This translates into CASGFRTNEKLFF.

V gene TRBV5-4 combines with J gene TRBJ1-4, with 9 positions matching TRBD1. The CDR3 contains 17 residues. Germline CDR1 and CDR2: SGHNT and YYREEE (reference sequence). The V and J ends lost 4 bases and 0 bases, in that order; junction bases with no gene match: 7. The DNA for the CDR3 is TGTGCCAGCAGCACAAAACAGGGGGCTACAACTAATGAAAAACTGTTTTTT. Its protein product is CASSTKQGATTNEKLFF.

The rearrangement links TRBV5-1 to TRBJ2-5; D gene unclear. Per the germline V gene, CDR1 is SGHRS and CDR2 is YFSETQ. Trimming cost V 0 bases and J 5 bases, with 14 bases left between them. This CDR3 has 15 residues. CDR3 sequence: CASSLVGQALETQYF. CDR3 nucleotides: TGCGCCAGCAGCTTGGTTGGGCAGGCTCTGGAGACCCAGTACTTC. The full variable domain, its missing parts supplied by reference TRBV5-1 and TRBJ2-5, is KAGVTQTPRYLIKTRGQQVTLSCSPISGHRSVSWYQQTPGQGLQFLFEYFSETQRNKGNFPGRFSGRQFSNSRSEMNVSTLELGDSALYLCASSLVGQALETQYFGPGTRLLVL.

V usage is TRBV5-1 and J usage is TRBJ2-5; TRBD1 agrees at 7 bases. The V and J ends lost 4 bases and 1 base, in that order; junction bases with no gene match: 4. The CDR3 has 14 amino acids. The germline V gene encodes CDR1 SGHRS and CDR2 YFSETQ. For the CDR3, the DNA is TGCGCCAGCAGCGCCCGGGACAGCCAAGAGACCCAGTACTTC. This gives the protein CASSARDSQETQYF.

Only a few counts were recorded for this clone. V gene TRBV19 combines with J gene TRBJ1-5; 9 bases line up with TRBD1. CDR1 and CDR2 from the germline V gene are LNHDA and SQIVND (reference sequence). The CDR3 contains 15 residues. V shed 6 bases, J shed 1 base, and the junction held 4 bases outside the gene matches. CDR3 DNA: TGTGCCAGTAGAGACAGGGGGACGAGCAATCAGCCCCAGCATTTT. It codes for CASRDRGTSNQPQHF.